A selection of T cell receptor beta chains follows, all from one sample in a study of Ad26.COV2.S vaccination and SARS-CoV-2 variants. The table came from immunoSEQ multiplex PCR; TCRdb's copy has only in-frame clones and leaves some out. The sample lists about 350,000 clones; roughly 81% were seen once. This specimen consisted of peripheral blood, obtained in a trial of Ad26.COV2.S vaccine versus placebo. The receptor source for this set is a person aged 18 to 65 who received the Ad26.COV2.S COVID-19 vaccine or a placebo. CDR3s include the opening cysteine and the closing phenylalanine or tryptophan. The D gene is left open where the match is weak. Some rows have no size entry. The others give once, few or many, or a class for an expanded clone.

abundance,v_gene,d_gene,j_gene,CDR3nt,CDR3aa
NA,TRBV28,TRBD1,TRBJ1-3,TGTGCCAGCACCGCGGACAGGGGCATATATTTT,CASTADRGIYF
NA,TRBV24-1,NA,TRBJ2-3,TGTGCCACCAGTGATTTGGGAGAGGTCACAGATACGCAGTATTTT,CATSDLGEVTDTQYF
NA,TRBV6-1,NA,TRBJ1-1,TGTGCCAGCAGTGAGGTCACTGAAGCTTTCTTT,CASSEVTEAFF
NA,TRBV6-1,NA,TRBJ2-3,TGTGCCAGCAGTGAAGACAGATTTACAGATACGCAGTATTTT,CASSEDRFTDTQYF
NA,TRBV4-3,NA,TRBJ2-7,TGCGCCAGCAGCCAAGATCTCCAATCCGACTACGAGCAGTACTTC,CASSQDLQSDYEQYF
few,TRBV5-1,NA,TRBJ1-4,TGCGCCAGCAGCCGGTTGGCAGGGAATGAAAAACTGTTTTTT,CASSRLAGNEKLFF
NA,TRBV9,TRBD1,TRBJ2-6,TGTGCCAGCAGCCCCGACAGGGCCGGGGCCAACGTCCTGACTTTC,CASSPDRAGANVLTF
NA,TRBV7-2,NA,TRBJ2-7,TGTGCCAGTCTGAAGGACAGAGGTTCCTACGAGCAGTACTTC,CASLKDRGSYEQYF
NA,TRBV5-1,NA,TRBJ1-2,TGCGCCAGCAGCTTGTGGGGGGAAGGCTACACCTTC,CASSLWGEGYTF
few,TRBV5-1,NA,TRBJ1-4,TGCGCCAGCAGCTTCAGGGGAGTAAATGAAAAACTGTTTTTT,CASSFRGVNEKLFF
NA,TRBV2,NA,TRBJ1-6,TGTGCCAGCAGGAAGGAGGGGCCCTATTCACCCCTCCACTTT,CASRKEGPYSPLHF
NA,TRBV7-9,NA,TRBJ1-2,TGTGCCAGCAGCGTAGGAGGGGAAGCTAACTATGGCTACACCTTC,CASSVGGEANYGYTF
NA,TRBV7-7,TRBD1,TRBJ2-1,TGTGCTAGCAGCTTAGGGGCAGGGGGTGGATACAATGAGCAGTTCTTC,CASSLGAGGGYNEQFF
once,TRBV5-6,TRBD1,TRBJ1-1,TGTGCCAGCAGTTCTACAGGGGAGATGGTTCAAGCTTTCTTT,CASSSTGEMVQAFF
NA,TRBV5-4,TRBD2,TRBJ2-2,TGTGCCAGCAGCTTACTAGCGGGGAACACCGGGGAGCTGTTTTTT,CASSLLAGNTGELFF
NA,TRBV7-2,TRBD2,TRBJ2-7,TGTGCCAGCAGCGTCCTGGGCGGGGGGGCGTCCTACGAGCAGTACTTC,CASSVLGGGASYEQYF
NA,TRBV30,TRBD1,TRBJ1-3,TGTGCCTGGACAGGGGGTTACTCTGGAAACACCATATATTTT,CAWTGGYSGNTIYF
NA,TRBV4-3,TRBD1,TRBJ1-2,TGCGCCAGCAAGCCAGCAGGACAGGGGCTTTTAGCTAACTATGGCTACACCTTC,CASKPAGQGLLANYGYTF
NA,TRBV5-4,NA,TRBJ2-7,TGTGCCAGCAGCCACCACTACGAGCAGTACTTC,CASSHHYEQYF
NA,TRBV7-8,NA,TRBJ1-5,TGTGCCAGCAGCTTACCTCCCGGGCCTTTAGGCAATCAGCCCCAGCATTTT,CASSLPPGPLGNQPQHF
few,TRBV28,NA,TRBJ2-3,TGTGCCAGCAGTCAGACAGGGGACTACACAGATACGCAGTATTTT,CASSQTGDYTDTQYF
NA,TRBV18,NA,TRBJ2-3,TGTGCCAGCTCACCACCGACCTTAGCCGGGGGCGGACCCACAGATACGCAGTATTTT,CASSPPTLAGGGPTDTQYF